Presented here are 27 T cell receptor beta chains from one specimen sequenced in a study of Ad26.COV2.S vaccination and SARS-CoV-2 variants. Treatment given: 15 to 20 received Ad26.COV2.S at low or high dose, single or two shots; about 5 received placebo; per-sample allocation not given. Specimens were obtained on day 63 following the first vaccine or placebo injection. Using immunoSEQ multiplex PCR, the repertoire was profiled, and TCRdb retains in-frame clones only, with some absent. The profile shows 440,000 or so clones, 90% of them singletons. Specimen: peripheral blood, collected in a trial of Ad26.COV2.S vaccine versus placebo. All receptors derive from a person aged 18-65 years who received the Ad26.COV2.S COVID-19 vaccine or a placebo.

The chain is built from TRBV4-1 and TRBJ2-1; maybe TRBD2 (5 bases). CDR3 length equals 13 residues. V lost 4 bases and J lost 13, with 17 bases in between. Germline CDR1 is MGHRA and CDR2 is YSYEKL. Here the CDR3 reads CASSPTRGGEQFF. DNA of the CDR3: TGCGCCAGCAGCCCCACTAGAGGTGGGGAACAGTTCTTC.

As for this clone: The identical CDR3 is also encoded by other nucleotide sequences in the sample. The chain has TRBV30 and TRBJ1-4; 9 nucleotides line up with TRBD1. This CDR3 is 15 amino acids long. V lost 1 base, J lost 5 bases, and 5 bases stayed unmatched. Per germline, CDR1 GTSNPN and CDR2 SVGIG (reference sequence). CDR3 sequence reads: CAWSAPGQGNEKLFF. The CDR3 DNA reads TGTGCCTGGAGTGCGCCGGGACAGGGAAATGAAAAACTGTTTTTT.

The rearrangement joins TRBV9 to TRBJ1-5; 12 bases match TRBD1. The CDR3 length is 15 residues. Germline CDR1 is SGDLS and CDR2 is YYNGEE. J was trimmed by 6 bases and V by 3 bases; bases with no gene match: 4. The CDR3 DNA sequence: TGTGCCAGCAGCGCGGGACAGGGGGCAGGTCAGCCCCAGCATTTT. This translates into CASSAGQGAGQPQHF. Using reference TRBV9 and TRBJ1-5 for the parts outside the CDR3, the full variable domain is DSGVTQTPKHLITATGQRVTLRCSPRSGDLSVYWYQQSLDQGLQFLIQYYNGEERAKGNILERFSAQQFPDLHSELNLSSLELGDSALYFCASSAGQGAGQPQHFGDGTRLSIL.

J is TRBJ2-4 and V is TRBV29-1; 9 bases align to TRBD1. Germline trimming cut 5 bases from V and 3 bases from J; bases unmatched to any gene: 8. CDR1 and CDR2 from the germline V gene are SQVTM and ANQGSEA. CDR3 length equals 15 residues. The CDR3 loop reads CSVMNRGRGKNIQYF. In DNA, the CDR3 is TGCAGCGTTATGAACAGGGGGCGAGGCAAAAACATTCAGTACTTC.

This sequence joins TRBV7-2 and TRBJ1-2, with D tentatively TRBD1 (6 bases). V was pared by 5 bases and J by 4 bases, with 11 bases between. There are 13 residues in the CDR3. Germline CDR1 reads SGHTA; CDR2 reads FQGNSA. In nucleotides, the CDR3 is TGTGCCAGCAGCGTACAGGGTGTCTATGGCTACACCTTC. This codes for CASSVQGVYGYTF.

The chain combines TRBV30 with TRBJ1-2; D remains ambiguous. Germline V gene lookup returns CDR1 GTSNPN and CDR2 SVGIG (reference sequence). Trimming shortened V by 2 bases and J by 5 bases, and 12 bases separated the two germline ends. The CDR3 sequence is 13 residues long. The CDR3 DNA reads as TGTGCCTGGAGTCCCGGGAGGGATTATGGCTACACCTTC. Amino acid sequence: CAWSPGRDYGYTF.

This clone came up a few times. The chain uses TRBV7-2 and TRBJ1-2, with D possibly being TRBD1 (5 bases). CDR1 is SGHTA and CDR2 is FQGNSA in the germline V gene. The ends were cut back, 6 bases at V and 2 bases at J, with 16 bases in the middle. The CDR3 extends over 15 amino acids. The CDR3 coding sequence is TGTGCCAGCAGATACCCCGGACAAGGCAACTATGGCTACACCTTC. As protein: CASRYPGQGNYGYTF. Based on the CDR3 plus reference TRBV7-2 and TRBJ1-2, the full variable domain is GAGVSQSPSNKVTEKGKDVELRCDPISGHTALYWYRQSLGQGLEFLIYFQGNSAPDKSGLPSDRFSAERTGGSVSTLTIQRTQQEDSAVYLCASRYPGQGNYGYTFGSGTRLTVV.

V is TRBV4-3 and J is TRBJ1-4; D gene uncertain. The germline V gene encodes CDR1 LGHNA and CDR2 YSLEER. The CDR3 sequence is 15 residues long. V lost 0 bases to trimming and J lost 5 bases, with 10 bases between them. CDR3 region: CASSQDWGSNEKLFF. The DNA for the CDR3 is TGCGCCAGCAGCCAAGATTGGGGATCGAATGAAAAACTGTTTTTT.

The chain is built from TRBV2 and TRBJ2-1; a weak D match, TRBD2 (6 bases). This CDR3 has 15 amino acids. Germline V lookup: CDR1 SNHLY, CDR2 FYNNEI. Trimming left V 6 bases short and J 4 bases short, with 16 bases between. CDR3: CASREDYQTYNEQFF. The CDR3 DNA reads TGTGCCAGCAGAGAGGACTACCAAACTTACAATGAGCAGTTCTTC. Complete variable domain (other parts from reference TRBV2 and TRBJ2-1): EPEVTQTPSHQVTQMGQEVILRCVPISNHLYFYWYRQILGQKVEFLVSFYNNEISEKSEIFDDQFSVERPDGSNFTLKIRSTKLEDSAMYFCASREDYQTYNEQFFGPGTRLTVL.

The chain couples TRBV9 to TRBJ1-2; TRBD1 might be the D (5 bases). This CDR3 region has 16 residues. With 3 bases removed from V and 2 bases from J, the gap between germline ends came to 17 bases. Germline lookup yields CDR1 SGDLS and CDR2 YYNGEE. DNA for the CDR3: TGTGCCAGCAGCGCCCACCGGGACGGCCGAAACTATGGCTACACCTTC. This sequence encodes CASSAHRDGRNYGYTF.

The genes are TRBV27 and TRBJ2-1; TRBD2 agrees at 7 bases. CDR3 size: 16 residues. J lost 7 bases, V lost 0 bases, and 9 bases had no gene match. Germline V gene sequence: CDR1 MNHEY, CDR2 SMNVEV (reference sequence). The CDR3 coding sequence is TGTGCCAGCAGTTTATCTGTCACTAGCGCCCCTAATGAGCAGTTCTTC. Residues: CASSLSVTSAPNEQFF.

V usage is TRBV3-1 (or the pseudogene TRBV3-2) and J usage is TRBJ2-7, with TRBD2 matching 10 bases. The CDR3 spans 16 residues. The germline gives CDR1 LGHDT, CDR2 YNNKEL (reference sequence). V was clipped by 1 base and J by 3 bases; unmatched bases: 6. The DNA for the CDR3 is TGTGCCAGCAGCCAAGGAAATAGCGGGAGGTACTACGAGCAGTACTTC. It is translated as CASSQGNSGRYYEQYF.

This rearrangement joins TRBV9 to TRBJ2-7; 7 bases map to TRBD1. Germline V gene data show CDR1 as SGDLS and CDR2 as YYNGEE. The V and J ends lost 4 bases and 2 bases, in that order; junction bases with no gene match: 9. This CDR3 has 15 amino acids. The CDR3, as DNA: TGTGCCAGCAGCCCGCGACAGGGATCCCCCTACGAGCAGTACTTC. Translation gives CASSPRQGSPYEQYF.

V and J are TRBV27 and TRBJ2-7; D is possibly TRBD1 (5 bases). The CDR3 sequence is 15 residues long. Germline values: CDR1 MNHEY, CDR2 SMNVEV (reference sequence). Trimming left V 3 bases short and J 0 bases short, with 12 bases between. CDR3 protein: CASSLFTGSSYEQYF. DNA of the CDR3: TGTGCCAGCAGTTTGTTTACAGGTTCCTCCTACGAGCAGTACTTC.

CDR3 sequence (DNA): TGTGCCAGCAGTTTAACAGTTGAAGCTTTCTTT. As protein: CASSLTVEAFF. The chain employs TRBV28 and TRBJ1-1; D gene unclear. Germline V gives CDR1 MDHEN, CDR2 SYDVKM. Trimming removed 2 bases from V and 7 bases from J, with 5 bases in between. The CDR3 extends over 11 amino acids.

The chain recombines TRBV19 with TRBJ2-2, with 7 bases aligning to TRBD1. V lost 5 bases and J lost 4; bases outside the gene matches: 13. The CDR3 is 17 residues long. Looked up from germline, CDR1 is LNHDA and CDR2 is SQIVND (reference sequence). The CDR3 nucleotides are TGTGCCAGTAGTCTCTATTCGACAGGGCGACTCACCGGGGAGCTGTTTTTT. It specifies CASSLYSTGRLTGELFF.

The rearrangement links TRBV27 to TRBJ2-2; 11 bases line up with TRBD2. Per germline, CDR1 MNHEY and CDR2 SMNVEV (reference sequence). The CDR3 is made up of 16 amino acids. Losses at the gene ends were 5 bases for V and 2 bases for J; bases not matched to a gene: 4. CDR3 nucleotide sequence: TGTGCCAGCAGTAAGACTAGCGGGACCAACACCGGGGAGCTGTTTTTT. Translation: CASSKTSGTNTGELFF.

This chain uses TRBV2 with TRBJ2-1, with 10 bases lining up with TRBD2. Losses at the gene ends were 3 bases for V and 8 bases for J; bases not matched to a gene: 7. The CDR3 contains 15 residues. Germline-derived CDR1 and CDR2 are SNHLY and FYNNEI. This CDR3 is CASSEISGRVDEQFF. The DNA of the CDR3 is TGTGCCAGCAGTGAGATAAGCGGGAGGGTGGATGAGCAGTTCTTC.

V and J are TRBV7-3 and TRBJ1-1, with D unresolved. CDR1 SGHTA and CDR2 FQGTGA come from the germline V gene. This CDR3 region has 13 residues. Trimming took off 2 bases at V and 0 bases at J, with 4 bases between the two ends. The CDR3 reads CASSLLMNTEAFF. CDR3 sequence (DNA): TGTGCCAGCAGCTTACTCATGAACACTGAAGCTTTCTTT.

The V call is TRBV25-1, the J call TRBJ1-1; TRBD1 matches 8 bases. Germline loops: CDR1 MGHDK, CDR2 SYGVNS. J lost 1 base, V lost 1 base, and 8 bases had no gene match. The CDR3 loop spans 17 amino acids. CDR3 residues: CASSESLPGTGNTEAFF. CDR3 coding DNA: TGTGCCAGCAGTGAATCGTTACCCGGGACAGGGAACACTGAAGCTTTCTTT. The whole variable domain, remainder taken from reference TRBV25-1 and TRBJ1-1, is EADIYQTPRYLVIGTGKKITLECSQTMGHDKMYWYQQDPGMELHLIHYSYGVNSTEKGDLSSESTVSRIRTEHFPLTLESARPSHTSQYLCASSESLPGTGNTEAFFGQGTRLTVV.

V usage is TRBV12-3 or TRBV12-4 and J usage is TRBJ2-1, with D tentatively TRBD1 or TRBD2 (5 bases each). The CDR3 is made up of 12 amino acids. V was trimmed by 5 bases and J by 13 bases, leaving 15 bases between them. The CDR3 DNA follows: TGTGCCAGCAGTGTCTTTGGGGGTGCACAGTTCTTC. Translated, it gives CASSVFGGAQFF.

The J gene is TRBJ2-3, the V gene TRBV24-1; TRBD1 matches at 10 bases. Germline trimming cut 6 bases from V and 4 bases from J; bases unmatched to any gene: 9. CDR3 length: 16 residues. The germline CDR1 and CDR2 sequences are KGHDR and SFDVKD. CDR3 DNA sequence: TGTGCCACCAGTTCTTTCGACAGGGGGCTCGCAGATACGCAGTATTTT. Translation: CATSSFDRGLADTQYF.

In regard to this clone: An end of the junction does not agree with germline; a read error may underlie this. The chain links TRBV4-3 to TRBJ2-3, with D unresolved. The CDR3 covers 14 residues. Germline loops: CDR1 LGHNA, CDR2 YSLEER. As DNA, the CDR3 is TGCACCAGCAGCCAAGATCTAGGCGCAGATACGCAGTATTTT. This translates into CTSSQDLGADTQYF.

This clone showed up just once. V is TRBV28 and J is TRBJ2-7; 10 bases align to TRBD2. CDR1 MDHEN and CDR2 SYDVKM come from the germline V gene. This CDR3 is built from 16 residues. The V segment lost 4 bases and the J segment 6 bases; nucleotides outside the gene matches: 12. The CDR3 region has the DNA TGTGCCAGCAGTTCAACCGGGACTAGCGAATCTCTCGAGCAGTACTTC. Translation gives CASSSTGTSESLEQYF.

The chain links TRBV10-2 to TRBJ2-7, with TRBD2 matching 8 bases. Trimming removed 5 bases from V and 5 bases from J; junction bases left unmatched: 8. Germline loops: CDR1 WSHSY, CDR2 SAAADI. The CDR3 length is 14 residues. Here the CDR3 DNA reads TGCGCCAGCAGTTTTAGCGGGAATCGTAACGAGCAGTACTTC. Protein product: CASSFSGNRNEQYF.

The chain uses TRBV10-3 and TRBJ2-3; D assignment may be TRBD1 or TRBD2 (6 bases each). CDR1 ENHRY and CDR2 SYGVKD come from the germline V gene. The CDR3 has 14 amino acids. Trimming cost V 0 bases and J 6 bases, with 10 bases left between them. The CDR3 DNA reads TGTGCCATCAGTGAGTCGAGGGGGGCGGATACGCAGTATTTT. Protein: CAISESRGADTQYF.

CDR3 region: CASSKDPGGRTYEQYF. The CDR3 nucleotides are TGTGCCAGCAGCAAAGATCCTGGCGGCAGAACCTACGAGCAGTACTTC. V is TRBV21-1 and J is TRBJ2-7; the table's D call, TRBD2, has no DNA check behind it. TRBV21-1 is a recognized pseudogene. The CDR3 contains 16 residues.